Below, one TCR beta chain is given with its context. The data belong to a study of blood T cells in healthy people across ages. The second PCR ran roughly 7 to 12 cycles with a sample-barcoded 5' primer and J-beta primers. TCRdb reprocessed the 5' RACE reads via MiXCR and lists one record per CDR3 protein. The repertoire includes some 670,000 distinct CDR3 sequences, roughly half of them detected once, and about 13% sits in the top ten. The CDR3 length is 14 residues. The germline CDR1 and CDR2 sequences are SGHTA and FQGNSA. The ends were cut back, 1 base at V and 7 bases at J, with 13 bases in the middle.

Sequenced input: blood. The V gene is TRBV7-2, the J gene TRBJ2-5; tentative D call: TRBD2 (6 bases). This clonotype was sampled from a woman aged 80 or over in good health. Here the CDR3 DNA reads TGTGCCAGCAGCTTAGGTGGGGGGTCGCCGACCCAGTACTTC. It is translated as CASSLGGGSPTQYF.